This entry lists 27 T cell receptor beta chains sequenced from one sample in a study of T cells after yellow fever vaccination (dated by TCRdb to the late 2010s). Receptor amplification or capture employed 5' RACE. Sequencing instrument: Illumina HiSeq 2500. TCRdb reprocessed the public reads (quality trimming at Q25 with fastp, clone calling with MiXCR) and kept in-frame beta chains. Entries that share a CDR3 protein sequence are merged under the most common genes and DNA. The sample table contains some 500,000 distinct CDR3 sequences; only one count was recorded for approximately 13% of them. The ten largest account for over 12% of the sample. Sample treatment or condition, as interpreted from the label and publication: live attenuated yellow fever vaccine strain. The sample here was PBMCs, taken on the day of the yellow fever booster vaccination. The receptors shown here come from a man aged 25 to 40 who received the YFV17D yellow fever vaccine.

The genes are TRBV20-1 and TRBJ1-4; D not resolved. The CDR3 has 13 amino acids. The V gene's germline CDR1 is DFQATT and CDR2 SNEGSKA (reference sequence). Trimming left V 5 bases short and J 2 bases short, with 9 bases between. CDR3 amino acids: CSAPVRTNEKLFF. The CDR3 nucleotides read TGCAGTGCTCCCGTAAGGACTAATGAAAAACTGTTTTTT.

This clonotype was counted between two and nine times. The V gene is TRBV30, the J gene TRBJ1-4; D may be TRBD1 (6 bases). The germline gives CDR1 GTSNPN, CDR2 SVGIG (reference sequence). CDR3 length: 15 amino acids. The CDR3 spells CAVYRASSTNEKLFF. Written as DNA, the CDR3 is TGTGCTGTCTACAGGGCATCCTCAACTAATGAAAAACTGTTTTTT. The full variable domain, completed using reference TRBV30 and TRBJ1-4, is SQTIHQWPATLVQPVGSPLSLECTVEGTSNPNLYWYRQAAGRGLQLLFYSVGIGQISSEVPQNLSASRPQDRQFILSSKKLLLSDSGFYLCAVYRASSTNEKLFFGSGTQLSVL.

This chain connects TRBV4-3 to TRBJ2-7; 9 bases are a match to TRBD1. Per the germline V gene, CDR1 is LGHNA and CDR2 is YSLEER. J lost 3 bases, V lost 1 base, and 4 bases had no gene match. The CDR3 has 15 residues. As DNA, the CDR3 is TGCGCCAGCAGCCAAGTGGACAGGGGCCTCTACGAGCAGTACTTC. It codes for CASSQVDRGLYEQYF.

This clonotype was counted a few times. The DNA of the CDR3 is TGTGCCAGCAGCCAAGAACCAGCGGAGGCCCACAATGAGCAGTTCTTC. Protein sequence: CASSQEPAEAHNEQFF. This chain links TRBV4-2 with TRBJ2-1; D might be TRBD2 (5 bases). V was pared by 0 bases and J by 5 bases, with 14 bases between. The CDR3 extends over 16 amino acids. Germline values: CDR1 LGHNA, CDR2 YNFKEQ.

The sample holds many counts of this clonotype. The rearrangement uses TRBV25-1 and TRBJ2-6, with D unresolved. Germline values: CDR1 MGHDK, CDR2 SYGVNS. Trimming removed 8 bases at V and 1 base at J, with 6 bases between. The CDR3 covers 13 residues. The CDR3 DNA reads TGTGCCAGCCTTGGGTCTGGGGCCAACGTCCTGACTTTC. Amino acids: CASLGSGANVLTF. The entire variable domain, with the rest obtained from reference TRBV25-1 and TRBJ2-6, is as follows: EADIYQTPRYLVIGTGKKITLECSQTMGHDKMYWYQQDPGMELHLIHYSYGVNSTEKGDLSSESTVSRIRTEHFPLTLESARPSHTSQYLCASLGSGANVLTFGAGSRLTVL.

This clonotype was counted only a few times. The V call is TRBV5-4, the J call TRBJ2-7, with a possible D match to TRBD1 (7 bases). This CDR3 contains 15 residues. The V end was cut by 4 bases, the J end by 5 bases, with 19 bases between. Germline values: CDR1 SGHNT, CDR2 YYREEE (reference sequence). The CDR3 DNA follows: TGTGCCAGCAGCCGAAACCAGGGGGGACTCGACGAGCAGTACTTC. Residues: CASSRNQGGLDEQYF.

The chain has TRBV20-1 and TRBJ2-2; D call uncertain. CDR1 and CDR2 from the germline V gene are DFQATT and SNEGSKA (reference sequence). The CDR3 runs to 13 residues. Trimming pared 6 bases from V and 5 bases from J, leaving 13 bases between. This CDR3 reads CSALGSVTGELFF. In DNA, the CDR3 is TGCAGTGCCCTCGGATCAGTGACCGGGGAGCTGTTTTTT.

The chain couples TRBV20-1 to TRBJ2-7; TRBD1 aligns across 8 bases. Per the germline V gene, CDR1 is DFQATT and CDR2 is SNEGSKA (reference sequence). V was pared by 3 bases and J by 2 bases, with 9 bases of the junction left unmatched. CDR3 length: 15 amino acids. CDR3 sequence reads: CSASETGTGAYEQYF. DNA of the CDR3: TGCAGTGCTAGCGAAACCGGGACAGGAGCCTACGAGCAGTACTTC.

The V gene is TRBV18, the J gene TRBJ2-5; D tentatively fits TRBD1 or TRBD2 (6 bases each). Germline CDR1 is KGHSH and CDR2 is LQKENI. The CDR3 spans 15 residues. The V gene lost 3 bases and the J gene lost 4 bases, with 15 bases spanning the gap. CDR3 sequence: CASSPNGGNLETQYF. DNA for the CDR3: TGTGCCAGCTCACCGAACGGGGGCAACCTAGAGACCCAGTACTTC. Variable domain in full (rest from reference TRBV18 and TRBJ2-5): NAGVMQNPRHLVRRRGQEARLRCSPMKGHSHVYWYRQLPEEGLKFMVYLQKENIIDESGMPKERFSAEFPKEGPSILRIQQVVRGDSAAYFCASSPNGGNLETQYFGPGTRLLVL.

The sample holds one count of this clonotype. The DNA for the CDR3 is TGCAGCGTGTCCCACTCTAGCGGGAGGGCCTATGAGCAGTTCTTC. This encodes CSVSHSSGRAYEQFF. The chain combines TRBV29-1 with TRBJ2-1; 12 bases fit TRBD2. The germline CDR1 and CDR2 sequences are SQVTM and ANQGSEA. The CDR3 totals 15 residues. J gave up 8 bases and V 6 bases, and 11 bases lay outside the gene matches.

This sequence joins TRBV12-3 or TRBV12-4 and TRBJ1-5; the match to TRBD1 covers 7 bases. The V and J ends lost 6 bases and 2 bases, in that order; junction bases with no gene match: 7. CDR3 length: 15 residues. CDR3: CASSTGTVGNQPQHF. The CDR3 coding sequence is TGTGCCAGCAGCACCGGGACAGTCGGCAATCAGCCCCAGCATTTT.

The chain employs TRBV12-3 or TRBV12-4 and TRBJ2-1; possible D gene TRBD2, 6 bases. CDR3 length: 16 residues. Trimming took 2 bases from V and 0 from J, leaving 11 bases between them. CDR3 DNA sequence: TGTGCCAGCAGTTTAATGTCTAGCGTCTCCTACAATGAGCAGTTCTTC. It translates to CASSLMSSVSYNEQFF.

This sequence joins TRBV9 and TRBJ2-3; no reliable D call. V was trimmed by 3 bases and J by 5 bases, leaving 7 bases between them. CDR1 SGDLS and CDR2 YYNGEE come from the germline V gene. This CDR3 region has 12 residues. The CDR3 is CASSGSGDTQYF. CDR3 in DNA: TGTGCCAGCAGCGGTAGTGGAGATACGCAGTATTTT.

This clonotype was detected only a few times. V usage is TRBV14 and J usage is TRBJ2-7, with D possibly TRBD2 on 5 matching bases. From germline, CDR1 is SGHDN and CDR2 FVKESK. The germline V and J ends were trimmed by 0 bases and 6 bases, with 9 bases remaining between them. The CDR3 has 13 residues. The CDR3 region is CASSQELGGEQYF. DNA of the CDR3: TGTGCCAGCAGCCAAGAACTTGGAGGCGAGCAGTACTTC.

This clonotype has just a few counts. CDR3 in DNA: TGTGCCAGCAGCACCGGGACACAGGCCTACGAGCAGTACTTC. Amino acid sequence: CASSTGTQAYEQYF. V is TRBV7-2 and J is TRBJ2-7; D perhaps matches TRBD1 (6 bases). From germline, CDR1 is SGHTA and CDR2 FQGNSA. The CDR3 is 14 residues long. V lost 5 bases, J lost 2 bases, and 13 bases lay in between.

The CDR3 sequence: CASSSTGNPSGANVLTF. The CDR3 DNA reads TGTGCCAGCAGCTCGACAGGGAACCCCTCTGGGGCCAACGTCCTGACTTTC. The chain uses TRBV7-2 and TRBJ2-6, with 7 bases lining up with TRBD1. The CDR3 loop spans 17 amino acids. J lost 0 bases, V lost 4 bases, and 6 bases had no gene match. Germline CDR1 and CDR2: SGHTA and FQGNSA.

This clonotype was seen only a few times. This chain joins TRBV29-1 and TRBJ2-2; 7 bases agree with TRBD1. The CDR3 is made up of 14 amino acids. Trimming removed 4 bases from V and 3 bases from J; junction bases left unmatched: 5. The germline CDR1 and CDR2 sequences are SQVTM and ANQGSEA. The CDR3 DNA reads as TGCAGCGTTGTAGTGACAGGGCACACCGGGGAGCTGTTTTTT. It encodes CSVVVTGHTGELFF.

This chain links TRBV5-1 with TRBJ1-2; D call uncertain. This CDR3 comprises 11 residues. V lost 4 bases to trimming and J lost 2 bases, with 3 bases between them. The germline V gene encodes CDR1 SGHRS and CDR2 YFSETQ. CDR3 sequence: CASSNNYGYTF. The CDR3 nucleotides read TGCGCCAGCAGCAACAACTATGGCTACACCTTC.

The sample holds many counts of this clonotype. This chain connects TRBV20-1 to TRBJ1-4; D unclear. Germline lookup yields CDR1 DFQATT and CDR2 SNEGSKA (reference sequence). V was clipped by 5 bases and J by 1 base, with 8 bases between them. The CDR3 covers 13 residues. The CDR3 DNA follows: TGCAGTGCTGAGGCCGTAACTAATGAAAAACTGTTTTTT. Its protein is CSAEAVTNEKLFF.

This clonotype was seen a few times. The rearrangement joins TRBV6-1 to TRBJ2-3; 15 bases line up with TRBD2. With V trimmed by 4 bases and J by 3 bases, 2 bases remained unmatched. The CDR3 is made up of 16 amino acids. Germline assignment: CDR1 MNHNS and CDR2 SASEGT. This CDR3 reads CASSAGTSGRTDTQYF. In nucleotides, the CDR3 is TGTGCCAGCAGTGCCGGGACTAGCGGGAGGACAGATACGCAGTATTTT.

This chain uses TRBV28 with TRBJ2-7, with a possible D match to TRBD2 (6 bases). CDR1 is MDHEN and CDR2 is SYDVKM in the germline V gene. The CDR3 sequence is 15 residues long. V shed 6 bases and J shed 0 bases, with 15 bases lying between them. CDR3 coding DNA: TGTGCCAGCAGCAGAGGGGACTTGAGCTCCTACGAGCAGTACTTC. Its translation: CASSRGDLSSYEQYF.

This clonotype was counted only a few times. CDR3 coding DNA: TGCAGTGTCCTGACTAGCGGTAAAACCTACGAGCAGTACTTC. This sequence encodes CSVLTSGKTYEQYF. The J gene is TRBJ2-7, the V gene TRBV20-1, with TRBD2 matching over 9 bases. CDR1 DFQATT and CDR2 SNEGSKA come from the germline V gene (reference sequence). There are 14 residues in the CDR3. The V and J ends lost 7 bases and 2 bases, in that order; junction bases with no gene match: 9.

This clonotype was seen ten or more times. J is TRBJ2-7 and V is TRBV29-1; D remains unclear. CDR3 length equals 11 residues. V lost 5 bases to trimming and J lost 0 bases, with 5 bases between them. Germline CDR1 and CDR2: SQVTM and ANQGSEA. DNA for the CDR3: TGCAGCGTTACGAGCTCCTACGAGCAGTACTTC. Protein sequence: CSVTSSYEQYF.

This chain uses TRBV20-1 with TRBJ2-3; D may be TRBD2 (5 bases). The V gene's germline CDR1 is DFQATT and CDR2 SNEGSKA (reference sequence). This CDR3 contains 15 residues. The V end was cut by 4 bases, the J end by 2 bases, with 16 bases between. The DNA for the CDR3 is TGCAGTGCTACCCGGGGAACAAGGACCACAGATACGCAGTATTTT. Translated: CSATRGTRTTDTQYF.

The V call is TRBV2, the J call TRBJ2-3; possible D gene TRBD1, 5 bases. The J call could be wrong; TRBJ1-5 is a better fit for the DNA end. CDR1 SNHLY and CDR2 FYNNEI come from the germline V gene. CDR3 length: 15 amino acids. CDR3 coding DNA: TGTGCCAGAAGTTGGGGCAAAAGCCGCACAGATACGCAGCATTTT. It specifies CARSWGKSRTDTQHF.

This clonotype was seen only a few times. CDR3 protein: CASSLDRGIGTQYF. CDR3 nucleotide sequence: TGTGCCAGCAGCTTAGATCGGGGCATCGGGACCCAGTACTTC. This sequence joins TRBV11-2 and TRBJ2-5, with D perhaps assigned TRBD1 or TRBD2 (5 bases each). The CDR3 is 14 amino acids. Per germline, CDR1 SGHAT and CDR2 FQNNGV. Trimming left V 0 bases short and J 7 bases short, with 12 bases between.

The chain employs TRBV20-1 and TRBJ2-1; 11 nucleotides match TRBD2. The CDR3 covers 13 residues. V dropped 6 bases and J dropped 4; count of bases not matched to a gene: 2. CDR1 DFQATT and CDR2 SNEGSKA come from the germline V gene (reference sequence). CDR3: CSAGTSGYNEQFF. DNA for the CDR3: TGCAGTGCCGGGACTAGCGGATACAATGAGCAGTTCTTC.